This paragraph covers one T cell receptor (beta chain) sequence. What it recognizes is unknown. The record originates from a study of T cell repertoires in cytomegalovirus infection. Study-wide context: Recently identified HLA-C-restricted CMV epitopes were used, and well-studied HLA-B-restricted CMV epitopes were used as well. Through public TCR beta signatures, both CMV infection and matching HLA type were indicated.

TCRdb called the reads again in MiXCR, with one record for every CDR3 protein. Of some 590,000 distinct CDR3 sequences in the sample, 40% were seen once. Study observations and caveats: The ex vivo response showed dominance by HLA-C-restricted CMV-specific TCR beta clonotypes.

Trimming left V 5 bases short and J 0 bases short, with 8 bases between. CDR1 is LNHDA, CDR2 SQIVND, per germline (reference sequence). This CDR3 contains 14 residues. This receptor was obtained from a human donor in good health (CMV status not recorded). Some clones in this sample may be carry-over from other donors' samples. V usage is TRBV19 and J usage is TRBJ1-5; D is ambiguous. The sequenced sample was cultured PBMCs, obtained from culture after CMV antigen stimulation. The CDR3 loop is CASSADYSNQPQHF. The CDR3 DNA reads TGTGCCAGTAGTGCCGACTATAGCAATCAGCCCCAGCATTTT.